Listed below are T cell receptor beta chains from one sample, sequenced in a study of identical twins. TCRdb reprocessed the 5' RACE reads via MiXCR and lists one record per CDR3 protein. The sample records a few hundred thousand distinct CDR3 sequences, less than 20% being singletons. Sequencing was carried out using naive T cells sorted from blood. These receptors were obtained from a man over 45 in good health. CDR3s include the opening cysteine and the closing phenylalanine or tryptophan. The order of the fields is D gene, V gene, clone size, J gene, CDR3 protein, CDR3 DNA. A D gene is named only where the DNA matches it firmly. Part of the rows lack a size; the others show once, few, many or a class for expanded clones.

D gene: NA; V gene: TRBV4-1; clone size: many; J gene: TRBJ2-1; CDR3 protein: CASSHPLGEEQFF; CDR3 DNA: TGCGCCAGCAGCCACCCCCTAGGGGAGGAGCAGTTCTTC
D gene: TRBD1; V gene: TRBV7-2; clone size: NA; J gene: TRBJ2-3; CDR3 protein: CASSLRDRTSTDTQYF; CDR3 DNA: TGTGCCAGCAGCCTTCGGGACAGGACTAGCACAGATACGCAGTATTTT
D gene: TRBD1; V gene: TRBV14; clone size: NA; J gene: TRBJ2-1; CDR3 protein: CASSHPTDRAIYNEQFF; CDR3 DNA: TGTGCCAGCAGCCACCCAACGGACAGGGCGATCTACAATGAGCAGTTCTTC
D gene: TRBD2; V gene: TRBV6-1; clone size: many; J gene: TRBJ2-2; CDR3 protein: CASSSASGRAGELFF; CDR3 DNA: TGTGCCAGCAGCTCTGCCAGCGGGAGGGCCGGGGAGCTGTTTTTT
D gene: TRBD1; V gene: TRBV29-1; clone size: NA; J gene: TRBJ1-1; CDR3 protein: CSTRQGNTEAFF; CDR3 DNA: TGCAGCACGAGACAGGGGAACACTGAAGCTTTCTTT
D gene: NA; V gene: TRBV4-2; clone size: many; J gene: TRBJ2-3; CDR3 protein: CASSQDWRGGATDTQYF; CDR3 DNA: TGTGCCAGCAGCCAAGACTGGAGGGGGGGGGCCACAGATACGCAGTATTTT
D gene: TRBD1; V gene: TRBV5-1; clone size: many; J gene: TRBJ2-2; CDR3 protein: CASSPGQGSEELFF; CDR3 DNA: TGCGCCAGCAGCCCGGGACAGGGTAGCGAGGAGCTGTTTTTT
D gene: NA; V gene: TRBV20-1; clone size: many; J gene: TRBJ2-3; CDR3 protein: CSANPGLTSTDTQYF; CDR3 DNA: TGCAGTGCTAACCCTGGACTGACTAGCACAGATACGCAGTATTTT
D gene: TRBD1; V gene: TRBV29-1; clone size: few; J gene: TRBJ2-3; CDR3 protein: CSVDNPDRASTDTQYF; CDR3 DNA: TGCAGCGTTGATAACCCGGACAGGGCCAGCACAGATACGCAGTATTTT
D gene: NA; V gene: TRBV5-1; clone size: few; J gene: TRBJ2-5; CDR3 protein: CAPSGRGKETQYF; CDR3 DNA: TGCGCACCCAGCGGTAGGGGAAAAGAGACCCAGTACTTC
D gene: NA; V gene: TRBV9; clone size: NA; J gene: TRBJ2-5; CDR3 protein: CASSAPRETQYF; CDR3 DNA: TGTGCCAGCAGCGCTCCTAGGGAGACCCAGTACTTC
D gene: NA; V gene: TRBV7-2; clone size: few; J gene: TRBJ2-4; CDR3 protein: CASSLAHGSPGNIQYF; CDR3 DNA: TGTGCCAGCAGCTTAGCGCATGGCAGCCCAGGAAACATTCAGTACTTC
D gene: NA; V gene: TRBV6-1; clone size: NA; J gene: TRBJ2-7; CDR3 protein: CASTAPGAPYEQYF; CDR3 DNA: TGTGCCAGCACCGCCCCAGGGGCGCCCTACGAGCAGTACTTC
D gene: NA; V gene: TRBV4-2; clone size: few; J gene: TRBJ1-2; CDR3 protein: CASSQDPRDTGRYGYTF; CDR3 DNA: TGTGCCAGCAGCCAAGATCCTAGGGACACCGGACGCTATGGCTACACCTTC
D gene: NA; V gene: TRBV28; clone size: few; J gene: TRBJ2-7; CDR3 protein: CASSPPRPRSRQYF; CDR3 DNA: TGTGCCAGCAGTCCCCCCCGACCCCGAAGCAGGCAGTACTTC
D gene: NA; V gene: TRBV29-1; clone size: many; J gene: TRBJ2-7; CDR3 protein: CSVGKGTASYEQYF; CDR3 DNA: TGCAGCGTTGGTAAGGGGACGGCCTCCTACGAGCAGTACTTC